This T cell receptor beta chain was recovered during a study of T-cell reconstitution after alpha-beta-depleted transplantation in children. General study results and limits: Alpha-beta T cells about two months after transplant reportedly derived from several hundred expanded graft clones. Diversity of TCRbeta at day 60 was high in some patients, arising from surviving recipient T cells and thymic progenitors. T-cell counts and diversity were attributed mostly to newly produced T cells one year after transplant.

Regarding this clonotype: Its antigen is not identified.

Unique molecular identifiers were incorporated when the TCRbeta library was constructed. TCRdb processed the PCR reads anew with MiXCR; each CDR3 protein has one entry. This table holds 60,000 or so distinct CDR3 sequences, 40% to 55% found once. Between the trimmed V and J ends, which lost 0 bases and 4 bases, there was a span of 13 bases. Germline assignment: CDR1 LGHNA and CDR2 YSLEER. The CDR3 is 15 amino acids. The chain links TRBV4-3 to TRBJ2-7, with D possibly matching TRBD2 (6 bases). The sequence was collected from a male patient aged 10 to 17 who had a stem cell transplant for acute lymphoblastic leukemia, so the T cells may come from the graft donor. Source: PBMCs, mostly from graft donor cells, taken 360 days after TCRalphabeta/CD19-depleted stem cell transplant. CDR3 coding DNA: TGCGCCAGCAGCCAAGATCCGGGGACTGGGTACGAGCAGTACTTC. This codes for CASSQDPGTGYEQYF.